The next 30 T cell receptor beta chains were all read from a single sample in a study of T cell responses to AZD1222 COVID-19 vaccine. Sequenced by immunoSEQ multiplex PCR; TCRdb stores in-frame clones only, minus some. The table records roughly 100,000 clones, 80% to 90% of them present only once. The source material was peripheral blood, sampled 28 days after the second AZD1222 dose. These receptor sequences come from an adult who received the AZD1222 COVID-19 vaccine.

The CDR3 DNA follows: TGTGCCAGCAGCGCTTCGGGAGGTTCATATAATTCACCCCTCCACTTT. This codes for CASSASGGSYNSPLHF. The chain has TRBV9 and TRBJ1-6; D call uncertain. Germline values: CDR1 SGDLS, CDR2 YYNGEE. This CDR3 spans 16 amino acids. Trimming shortened V by 3 bases and J by 4 bases, and 14 bases separated the two germline ends.

The chain uses TRBV5-4 and TRBJ1-6; no firm D call. Germline V gene sequence: CDR1 SGHNT, CDR2 YYREEE (reference sequence). Trimming removed 4 bases at V and 7 bases at J, with 6 bases between. This CDR3 has 12 residues. DNA for the CDR3: TGTGCCAGCAGCCGATGGAATTCACCCCTCCACTTT. It codes for CASSRWNSPLHF. The complete variable domain, with remaining parts taken from reference TRBV5-4 and TRBJ1-6, reads ETGVTQSPTHLIKTRGQQVTLRCSSQSGHNTVSWYQQALGQGPQFIFQYYREEENGRGNFPPRFSGLQFPNYSSELNVNALELDDSALYLCASSRWNSPLHFGNGTRLTVT.

This clone showed up just once. The rearrangement joins TRBV28 to TRBJ2-4, with D possibly TRBD2 on 6 matching bases. The CDR3 loop spans 12 amino acids. V was cut by 8 bases and J by 1 base, with 6 bases left in between. Germline V CDR1 and CDR2: MDHEN, SYDVKM. For the CDR3, the DNA is TGTGCCAGCCGGGAGGCCAAAAACATTCAGTACTTC. Protein sequence: CASREAKNIQYF.

The chain joins TRBV7-8 to TRBJ1-1; D may be TRBD1 (6 bases). CDR1 is SGHVS and CDR2 is FQNEAQ in the germline V gene. V was pared by 5 bases and J by 5 bases, with 21 bases between. The CDR3 consists of 16 residues. The CDR3 sequence: CASSQERTVYGTEAFF. CDR3 nucleotides: TGTGCCAGCAGCCAAGAACGGACAGTTTACGGGACTGAAGCTTTCTTT.

The rearrangement uses TRBV5-4 and TRBJ2-2, with TRBD2 as a possible D gene (5 bases). This CDR3 comprises 15 residues. V dropped 5 bases and J dropped 0 bases, with 11 bases sitting between them. CDR1 and CDR2 (germline): SGHNT, YYREEE (reference sequence). CDR3 nucleotide sequence: TGTGCCAGCAGAGGCGGAGGACCGAACACCGGGGAGCTGTTTTTT. This encodes CASRGGGPNTGELFF.

The V call is TRBV2, the J call TRBJ2-4; D remains ambiguous. With 6 bases removed from V and 0 bases from J, the gap between germline ends came to 6 bases. The CDR3 contains 13 residues. Germline assignment: CDR1 SNHLY and CDR2 FYNNEI. CDR3 region: CASSRIAKNIQYF. CDR3 DNA sequence: TGTGCCAGCAGCCGTATAGCCAAAAACATTCAGTACTTC.

The V call is TRBV5-1, the J call TRBJ1-1; 8 bases are a match to TRBD1. The CDR3 is 14 residues long. Losses at the gene ends were 2 bases for V and 7 bases for J; bases not matched to a gene: 7. Looked up from germline, CDR1 is SGHRS and CDR2 is YFSETQ. The chain's CDR3 is CASSFQGTGGEAFF. Here the CDR3 DNA reads TGCGCCAGCAGCTTCCAAGGGACAGGCGGTGAAGCTTTCTTT.

The chain recombines TRBV12-3 or TRBV12-4 with TRBJ2-5; D not resolved. Trimming took off 6 bases at V and 3 bases at J, with 5 bases between the two ends. This CDR3 has 11 amino acids. Here the CDR3 DNA reads TGTGCCAGCAGCCCCAAAGAGACCCAGTACTTC. Translation gives CASSPKETQYF.

The chain carries TRBV7-3 and TRBJ2-2; possible D gene TRBD2, 5 bases. The CDR3 runs to 13 residues. Trimming removed 5 bases at V and 4 bases at J, with 8 bases between. From germline, CDR1 is SGHTA and CDR2 FQGTGA. For the CDR3, the DNA is TGTGCCAGCAGCCTAGCAGTCACCGGGGAGCTGTTTTTT. Protein product: CASSLAVTGELFF.

The V gene is TRBV3-1 (or the pseudogene TRBV3-2), the J gene TRBJ2-1; unclear D gene. The CDR3 loop spans 13 amino acids. Looked up from germline, CDR1 is LGHDT and CDR2 is YNNKEL (reference sequence). Trimming took 6 bases from V and 7 from J, leaving 13 bases between them. CDR3 amino acids: CASRDGPLNEQFF. As DNA, the CDR3 is TGTGCCAGCAGGGATGGACCACTTAATGAGCAGTTCTTC.

The chain employs TRBV5-1 and TRBJ1-6; 8 positions match TRBD1. CDR1 SGHRS and CDR2 YFSETQ come from the germline V gene. The CDR3 sequence is 14 residues long. V shed 7 bases and J 7 bases; nucleotides not matched to a gene: 7. The CDR3 region has the DNA TGCGCCAGCGGGACCGGGACAGGAAATTCACCCCTCCACTTT. Protein: CASGTGTGNSPLHF.

This clone was seen just once. The chain is built from TRBV12-3 or TRBV12-4 and TRBJ1-1, with a weak D call TRBD1 (5 bases). Trimming pared 7 bases from V and 3 bases from J, leaving 12 bases between. There are 13 residues in the CDR3. CDR3 coding DNA: TGTGCCAGCACCCGACAGTTGGACACTGAAGCTTTCTTT. This codes for CASTRQLDTEAFF.

V gene TRBV30 combines with J gene TRBJ1-2, with D perhaps TRBD1 (6 bases). Trimming stripped 0 bases from V and 1 base from J, with 15 bases between. CDR1 is GTSNPN, CDR2 SVGIG, per germline (reference sequence). This CDR3 has 16 residues. CDR3 loop: CAWSVPGQLRNYGYTF. As DNA, the CDR3 is TGTGCCTGGAGTGTCCCCGGACAGCTTCGTAACTATGGCTACACCTTC.

This chain links TRBV30 with TRBJ1-3, with TRBD1 matching over 7 bases. The CDR3 covers 17 residues. The germline CDR1 and CDR2 sequences are GTSNPN and SVGIG (reference sequence). The J segment lost 0 bases and the V segment lost 2 bases, leaving 10 bases of the junction unmatched. CDR3 sequence (DNA): TGTGCCTGGAGTCGGGGACAGCGCTCTACCTCTGGAAACACCATATATTTT. It encodes CAWSRGQRSTSGNTIYF.

The J gene is TRBJ2-7, the V gene TRBV5-6; no clear D. CDR3 length: 14 residues. The germline V gene encodes CDR1 SGHDT and CDR2 YYEEEE. V was cut by 0 bases and J by 0 bases, with 7 bases left in between. The CDR3 loop reads CASSLGGFSYEQYF. The DNA of the CDR3 is TGTGCCAGCAGCTTGGGAGGATTCTCCTACGAGCAGTACTTC.

The rearrangement joins TRBV14 to TRBJ2-2, with 9 bases lining up with TRBD1. Germline V gives CDR1 SGHDN, CDR2 FVKESK. The CDR3 consists of 16 residues. Trimming removed 2 bases from V and 3 bases from J; junction bases left unmatched: 4. The CDR3 protein is CASSQPGTGYTGELFF. CDR3 sequence (DNA): TGTGCCAGCAGCCAACCCGGGACAGGGTACACCGGGGAGCTGTTTTTT.

As concerns this clone: An end of the junction differs from the germline gene, which may be a read error. This rearrangement joins TRBV28 to TRBJ2-7; D could derive from TRBD1 or TRBD2 (5 bases each). The CDR3 runs 13 residues. The V gene's germline CDR1 is MDHEN and CDR2 SYDVKM. CDR3 DNA sequence: TGTGCCAGCAGTTTATCATCCGGGACCCGGCCTACTTTC. Its translation: CASSLSSGTRPTF.

J is TRBJ2-4 and V is TRBV18, with D perhaps assigned TRBD1 or TRBD2 (5 bases each). The CDR3 is made up of 15 amino acids. V gave up 2 bases and J gave up 8 bases, with 16 bases separating them. Germline CDR1 and CDR2: KGHSH and LQKENI. CDR3 protein: CASSPMDTRGDIQYF. The DNA for the CDR3 is TGTGCCAGCTCACCAATGGACACCCGGGGAGACATTCAGTACTTC.

The V and J genes are TRBV28 and TRBJ1-4; no firm D call. The CDR3 sequence is 16 residues long. Trimming cost V 3 bases and J 5 bases, with 16 bases left between them. The V gene's germline CDR1 is MDHEN and CDR2 SYDVKM. The CDR3 loop is CASSFGRFSENEKLFF. CDR3 in DNA: TGTGCCAGCAGTTTCGGGCGGTTTTCGGAGAATGAAAAACTGTTTTTT.

The V gene is TRBV19, the J gene TRBJ2-7; the match to TRBD1 covers 8 bases. Looked up from germline, CDR1 is LNHDA and CDR2 is SQIVND (reference sequence). The length of the CDR3 is 13 residues. J was trimmed by 5 bases and V by 4 bases; bases with no gene match: 4. The CDR3 nucleotides read TGTGCCAGTAGTAGAGACAGGGGTGACGAGCAGTACTTC. Translated: CASSRDRGDEQYF.

The V call is TRBV6-1, the J call TRBJ1-4, with 7 bases matching TRBD1. Germline CDR1 and CDR2: MNHNS and SASEGT. The CDR3 extends over 14 amino acids. Losses at the gene ends were 3 bases for V and 4 bases for J; bases not matched to a gene: 2. The DNA for the CDR3 is TGTGCCAGCAGTGATTCAGGGGGTAATGAAAAACTGTTTTTT. Protein: CASSDSGGNEKLFF.

For the CDR3, the DNA is TGTGCCAGCAGCTTAAGGGCAGGGACGGATTCACCCCTCCACTTT. This gives the protein CASSLRAGTDSPLHF. The V call is TRBV11-2, the J call TRBJ1-6, with a weak D call TRBD1 (5 bases). Germline V gene sequence: CDR1 SGHAT, CDR2 FQNNGV. V dropped 2 bases and J dropped 8 bases, with 13 bases sitting between them. The length of the CDR3 is 15 residues.

This chain joins TRBV6-5 and TRBJ2-1, with D perhaps matching TRBD2 (7 bases). The germline CDR1 and CDR2 sequences are MNHEY and SVGAGI. CDR3 length: 15 amino acids. The V gene lost 2 bases and the J gene lost 0 bases, with 8 bases spanning the gap. CDR3 protein: CASSYGGASYNEQFF. DNA of the CDR3: TGTGCCAGCAGTTACGGGGGGGCCTCCTACAATGAGCAGTTCTTC.

The chain couples TRBV29-1 to TRBJ1-1; the D is unclear. The V end lost 4 bases, the J end lost 4 bases, and 13 bases lay between the germline ends. The CDR3 is made up of 13 amino acids. The germline V gene encodes CDR1 SQVTM and CDR2 ANQGSEA. CDR3 bases: TGCAGCGTTGTAACGGCGTTGGCCACTGAAGCTTTCTTT. Encoded protein: CSVVTALATEAFF.

The chain recombines TRBV18 with TRBJ1-6; the D is unclear. The germline V gene encodes CDR1 KGHSH and CDR2 LQKENI. Trimming took off 4 bases at V and 13 bases at J, with 20 bases between the two ends. The CDR3 is 15 amino acids. CDR3 nucleotide sequence: TGTGCCAGCTCACGAAGCCCCCGCAGCCCCGATCCCCTCCACTTT. It yields the protein CASSRSPRSPDPLHF.

The chain couples TRBV27 to TRBJ2-6; weak D call: TRBD2 (6 bases). Trimming shortened V by 2 bases and J by 1 base, and 18 bases separated the two germline ends. CDR3 length: 19 amino acids. Germline-derived CDR1 and CDR2 are MNHEY and SMNVEV (reference sequence). In DNA, the CDR3 is TGTGCCAGCAGTTTAAAAGGGGCGGGGACCCAATCTGGGGCCAACGTCCTGACTTTC. Translation: CASSLKGAGTQSGANVLTF.

The rearrangement links TRBV19 to TRBJ2-1; no definite D call. Germline CDR1 reads LNHDA; CDR2 reads SQIVND (reference sequence). V lost 6 bases and J lost 1, with 7 bases in between. This CDR3 region has 13 residues. The CDR3, as DNA: TGTGCCAGTAGCGCCACATCCTACAATGAGCAGTTCTTC. Encoded protein: CASSATSYNEQFF. Filled out from reference TRBV19 and TRBJ2-1, the complete variable domain reads DGGITQSPKYLFRKEGQNVTLSCEQNLNHDAMYWYRQDPGQGLRLIYYSQIVNDFQKGDIAEGYSVSREKKESFPLTVTSAQKNPTAFYLCASSATSYNEQFFGPGTRLTVL.

Only one count was recorded for this clone. This rearrangement joins TRBV30 to TRBJ2-7; TRBD2 is a possible D gene (5 bases). The germline gives CDR1 GTSNPN, CDR2 SVGIG (reference sequence). V was clipped by 2 bases and J by 4 bases, with 9 bases between them. CDR3 size: 12 residues. CDR3 amino acids: CAWSRGGYEQYF. The CDR3 nucleotides read TGTGCCTGGAGTCGGGGTGGGTACGAGCAGTACTTC.

V usage is TRBV10-3 and J usage is TRBJ1-1; the D gene is possibly TRBD1 (6 bases). The CDR3 spans 13 residues. V lost 9 bases to trimming and J lost 3 bases, with 14 bases between them. CDR1 is ENHRY, CDR2 SYGVKD, per germline. In DNA, the CDR3 is TGTGCCATTGCGGGGGGGGCCCACACTGAAGCTTTCTTT. Translating it yields CAIAGGAHTEAFF.

This clone was recorded once. CDR3 in amino acids: CSASTRETQYF. The CDR3 coding sequence is TGCAGTGCTAGTACTCGGGAGACCCAGTACTTC. The chain carries TRBV20-1 and TRBJ2-5; D remains unclear. The CDR3 is 11 amino acids. The V gene lost 3 bases and the J gene lost 5 bases, with 7 bases spanning the gap. Germline assignment: CDR1 DFQATT and CDR2 SNEGSKA (reference sequence).